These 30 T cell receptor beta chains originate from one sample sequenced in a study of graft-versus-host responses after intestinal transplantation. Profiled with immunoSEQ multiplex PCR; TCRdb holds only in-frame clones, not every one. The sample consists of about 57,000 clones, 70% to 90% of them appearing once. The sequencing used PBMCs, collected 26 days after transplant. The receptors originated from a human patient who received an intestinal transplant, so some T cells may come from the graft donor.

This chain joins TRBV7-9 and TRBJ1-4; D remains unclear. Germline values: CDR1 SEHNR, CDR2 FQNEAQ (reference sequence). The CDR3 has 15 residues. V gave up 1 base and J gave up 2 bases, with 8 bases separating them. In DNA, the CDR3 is TGTGCCAGCAGCTTAGGAGCAGGCACTAATGAAAAACTGTTTTTT. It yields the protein CASSLGAGTNEKLFF.

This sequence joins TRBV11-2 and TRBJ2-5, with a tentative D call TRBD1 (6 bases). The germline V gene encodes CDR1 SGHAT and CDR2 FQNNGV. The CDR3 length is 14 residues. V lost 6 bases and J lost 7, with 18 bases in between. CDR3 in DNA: TGTGCCAGCAGTGGGGCCGTGGGGGCGGGGACCCAGTACTTC. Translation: CASSGAVGAGTQYF.

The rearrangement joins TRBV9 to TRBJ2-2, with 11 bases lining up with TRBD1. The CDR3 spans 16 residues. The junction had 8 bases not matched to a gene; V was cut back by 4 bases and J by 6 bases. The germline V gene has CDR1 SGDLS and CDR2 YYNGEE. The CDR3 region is CASSSRTGGVPGELFF. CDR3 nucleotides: TGTGCCAGCAGCTCAAGGACAGGGGGCGTTCCCGGGGAGCTGTTTTTT.

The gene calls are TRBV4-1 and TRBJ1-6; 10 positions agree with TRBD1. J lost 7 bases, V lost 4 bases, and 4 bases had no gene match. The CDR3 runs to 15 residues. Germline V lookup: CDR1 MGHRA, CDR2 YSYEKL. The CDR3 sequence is CASSPGQGVNSPLHF. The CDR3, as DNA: TGCGCCAGCAGCCCTGGACAGGGGGTGAATTCACCCCTCCACTTT.

CDR3 in amino acids: CAWSVTLASGTDTQYF. The CDR3 DNA is TGTGCCTGGAGTGTAACCCTAGCTTCTGGAACAGATACGCAGTATTTT. The chain employs TRBV30 and TRBJ2-3; tentatively, D is TRBD2 (5 bases). Germline loops: CDR1 GTSNPN, CDR2 SVGIG (reference sequence). V was shortened by 0 bases and J by 3 bases, with 16 bases between the two germline ends. This CDR3 is built from 16 residues.

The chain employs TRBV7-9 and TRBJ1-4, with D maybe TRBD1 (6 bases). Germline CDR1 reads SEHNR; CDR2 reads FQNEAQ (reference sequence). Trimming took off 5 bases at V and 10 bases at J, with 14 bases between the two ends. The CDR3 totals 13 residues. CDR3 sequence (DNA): TGTGCCAGCAGCACCAACAGGACAGCAAAACTGTTTTTT. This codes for CASSTNRTAKLFF.

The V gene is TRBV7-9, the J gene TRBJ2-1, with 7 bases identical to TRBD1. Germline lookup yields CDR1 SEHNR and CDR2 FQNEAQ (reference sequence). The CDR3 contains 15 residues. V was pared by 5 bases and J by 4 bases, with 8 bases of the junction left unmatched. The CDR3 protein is CASSPWTGGYNEQFF. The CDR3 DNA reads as TGTGCCAGCAGCCCTTGGACAGGCGGTTACAATGAGCAGTTCTTC.

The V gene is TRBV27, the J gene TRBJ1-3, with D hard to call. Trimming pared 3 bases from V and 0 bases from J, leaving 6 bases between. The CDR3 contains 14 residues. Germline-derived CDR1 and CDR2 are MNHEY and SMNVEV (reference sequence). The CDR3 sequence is CASSFRSSGNTIYF. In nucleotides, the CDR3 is TGTGCCAGCAGTTTTCGGTCCTCTGGAAACACCATATATTTT.

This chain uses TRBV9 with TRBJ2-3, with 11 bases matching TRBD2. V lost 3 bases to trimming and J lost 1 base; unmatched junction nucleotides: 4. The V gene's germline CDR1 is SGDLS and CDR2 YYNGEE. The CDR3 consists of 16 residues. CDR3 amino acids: CASSELAGDRTDTQYF. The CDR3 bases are TGTGCCAGCAGCGAACTAGCGGGGGACCGCACAGATACGCAGTATTTT.

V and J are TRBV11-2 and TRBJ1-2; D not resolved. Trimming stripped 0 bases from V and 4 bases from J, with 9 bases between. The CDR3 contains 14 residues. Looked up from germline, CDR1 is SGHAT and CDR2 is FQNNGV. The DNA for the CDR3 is TGTGCCAGCAGCTTAGATCTCTCCCTCTATGGCTACACCTTC. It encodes CASSLDLSLYGYTF.

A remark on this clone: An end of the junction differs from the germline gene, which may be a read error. CDR3 region: CASILRGTTGEETDTQYF. The DNA of the CDR3 is TGTGCCAGCATTTTAAGAGGGACCACGGGAGAAGAGACAGATACGCAGTATTTT. The chain recombines TRBV27 with TRBJ2-3; tentatively, D is TRBD2 (6 bases). This CDR3 is 18 amino acids long. CDR1 and CDR2 from the germline V gene are MNHEY and SMNVEV (reference sequence).

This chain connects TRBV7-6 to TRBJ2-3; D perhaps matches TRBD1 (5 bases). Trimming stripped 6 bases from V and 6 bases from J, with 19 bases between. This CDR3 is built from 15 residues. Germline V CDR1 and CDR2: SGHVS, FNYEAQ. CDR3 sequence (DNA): TGTGCCAGCAGTTCCGACCTAGGGGAAGGGGATACGCAGTATTTT. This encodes CASSSDLGEGDTQYF.

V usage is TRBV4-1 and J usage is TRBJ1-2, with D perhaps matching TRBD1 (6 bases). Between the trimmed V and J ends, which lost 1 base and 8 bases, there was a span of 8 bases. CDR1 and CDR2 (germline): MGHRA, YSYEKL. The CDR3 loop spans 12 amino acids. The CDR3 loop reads CASSQGGPGYTF. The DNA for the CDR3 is TGCGCCAGCAGCCAAGGGGGGCCCGGCTACACCTTC.

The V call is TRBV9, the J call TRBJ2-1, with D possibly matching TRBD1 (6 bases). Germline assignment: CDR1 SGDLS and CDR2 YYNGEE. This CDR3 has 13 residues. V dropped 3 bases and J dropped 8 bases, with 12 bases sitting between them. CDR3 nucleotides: TGTGCCAGCAGCGGAATCGAGGGGGATGAGCAGTTCTTC. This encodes CASSGIEGDEQFF.

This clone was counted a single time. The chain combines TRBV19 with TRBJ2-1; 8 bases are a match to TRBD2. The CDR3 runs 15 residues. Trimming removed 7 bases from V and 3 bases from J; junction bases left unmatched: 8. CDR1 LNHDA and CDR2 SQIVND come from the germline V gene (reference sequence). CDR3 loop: CASKAGLGFYNEQFF. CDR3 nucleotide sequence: TGTGCCAGTAAGGCGGGACTAGGGTTCTACAATGAGCAGTTCTTC.

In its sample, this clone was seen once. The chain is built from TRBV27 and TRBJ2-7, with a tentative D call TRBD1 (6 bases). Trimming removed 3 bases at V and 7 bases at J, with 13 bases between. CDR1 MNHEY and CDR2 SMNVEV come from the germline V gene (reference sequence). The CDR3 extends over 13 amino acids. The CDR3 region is CASSFGRGWEQYF. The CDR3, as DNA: TGTGCCAGCAGTTTTGGCAGGGGATGGGAGCAGTACTTC.

The CDR3 DNA reads as TGTGCCTGGAGTTGGACAGGGTCGACTGAAGCTTTCTTT. Translating gives CAWSWTGSTEAFF. The chain has TRBV30 and TRBJ1-1, with 8 bases aligning to TRBD1. Germline V lookup: CDR1 GTSNPN, CDR2 SVGIG (reference sequence). V shed 2 bases, J shed 5 bases, and the junction held 4 bases outside the gene matches. This CDR3 comprises 13 residues.

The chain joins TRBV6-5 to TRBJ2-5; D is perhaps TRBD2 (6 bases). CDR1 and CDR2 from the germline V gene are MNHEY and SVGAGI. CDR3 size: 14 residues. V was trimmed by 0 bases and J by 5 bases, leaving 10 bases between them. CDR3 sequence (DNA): TGTGCCAGCAGTTACTCCGGTGGGGGGGAGACCCAGTACTTC. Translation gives CASSYSGGGETQYF.

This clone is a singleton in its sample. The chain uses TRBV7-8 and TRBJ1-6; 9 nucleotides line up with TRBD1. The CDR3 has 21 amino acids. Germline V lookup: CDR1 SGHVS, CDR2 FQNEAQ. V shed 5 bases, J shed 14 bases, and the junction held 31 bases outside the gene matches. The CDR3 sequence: CASSLSSTFGTGPTTELALHF. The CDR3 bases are TGTGCCAGCAGCCTAAGCTCTACTTTCGGGACAGGGCCTACCACGGAGTTGGCCCTCCACTTT.

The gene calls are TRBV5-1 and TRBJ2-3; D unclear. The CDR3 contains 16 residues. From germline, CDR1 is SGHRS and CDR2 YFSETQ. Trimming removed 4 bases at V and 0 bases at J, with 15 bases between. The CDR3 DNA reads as TGCGCCAGCAGCCAAAGACACCGCCCTAGCACAGATACGCAGTATTTT. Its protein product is CASSQRHRPSTDTQYF.

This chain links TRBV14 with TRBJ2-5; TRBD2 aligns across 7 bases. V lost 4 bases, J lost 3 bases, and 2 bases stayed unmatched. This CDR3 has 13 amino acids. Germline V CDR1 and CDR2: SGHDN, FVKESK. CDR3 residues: CASSPLAEETQYF. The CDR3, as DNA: TGTGCCAGCAGCCCCCTAGCGGAAGAGACCCAGTACTTC.

The CDR3 protein is CASSQVAGPSGANVLTF. CDR3 nucleotides: TGTGCCAGCAGCCAAGTGGCAGGGCCCTCTGGGGCCAACGTCCTGACTTTC. The J gene is TRBJ2-6, the V gene TRBV14; a weak D match, TRBD1 (5 bases). The CDR3 runs to 17 residues. Trimming cost V 1 base and J 0 bases, with 10 bases left between them. CDR1 is SGHDN, CDR2 FVKESK, per germline.

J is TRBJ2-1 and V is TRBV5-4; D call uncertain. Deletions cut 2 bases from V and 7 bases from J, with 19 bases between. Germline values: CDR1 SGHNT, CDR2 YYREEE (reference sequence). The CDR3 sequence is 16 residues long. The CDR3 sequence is CASSFSVLGANNEQFF. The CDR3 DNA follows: TGTGCCAGCAGCTTCAGCGTCCTCGGAGCGAATAATGAGCAGTTCTTC.

CDR3: CASRLVTGGKAFF. In DNA form, the CDR3 reads TGTGCAAGTCGCTTAGTTACAGGGGGCAAAGCTTTCTTT. The chain has TRBV12-2 and TRBJ1-1; no DNA check was done on the table's D call, TRBD1. TRBV12-2 is termed a pseudogene. The CDR3 totals 13 residues.

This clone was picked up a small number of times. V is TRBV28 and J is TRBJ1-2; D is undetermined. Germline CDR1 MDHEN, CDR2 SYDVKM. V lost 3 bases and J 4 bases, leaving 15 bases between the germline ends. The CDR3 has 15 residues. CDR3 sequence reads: CASSFVARRSYGYTF. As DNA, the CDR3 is TGTGCCAGCAGTTTTGTCGCCAGGAGGTCCTATGGCTACACCTTC.

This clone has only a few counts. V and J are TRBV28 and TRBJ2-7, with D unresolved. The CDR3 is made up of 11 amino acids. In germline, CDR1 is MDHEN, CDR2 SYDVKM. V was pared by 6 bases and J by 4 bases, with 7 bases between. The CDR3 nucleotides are TGTGCCAGCAGCTCCCCTTACGAGCAGTACTTC. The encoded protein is CASSSPYEQYF.

The CDR3 protein is CASSLSSGGDNEQFF. CDR3 DNA sequence: TGTGCCAGCAGTTTATCCTCGGGGGGTGACAATGAGCAGTTCTTC. This chain joins TRBV27 and TRBJ2-1; 7 bases match TRBD2. CDR1 is MNHEY and CDR2 is SMNVEV in the germline V gene (reference sequence). This CDR3 is built from 15 residues. The V segment lost 0 bases and the J segment 5 bases; nucleotides outside the gene matches: 4.

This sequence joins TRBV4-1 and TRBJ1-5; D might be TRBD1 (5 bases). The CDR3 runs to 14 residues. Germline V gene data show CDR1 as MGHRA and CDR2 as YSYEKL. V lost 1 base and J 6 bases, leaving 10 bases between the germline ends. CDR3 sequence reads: CASSQGQTVQPQHF. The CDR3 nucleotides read TGCGCCAGCAGCCAAGGACAGACGGTTCAGCCCCAGCATTTT.

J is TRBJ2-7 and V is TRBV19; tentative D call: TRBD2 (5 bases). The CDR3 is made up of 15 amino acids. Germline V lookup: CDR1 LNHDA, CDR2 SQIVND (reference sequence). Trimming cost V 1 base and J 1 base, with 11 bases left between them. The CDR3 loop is CASSIGDYPSYEQYF. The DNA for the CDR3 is TGTGCCAGTAGTATAGGTGACTACCCTTCCTACGAGCAGTACTTC.

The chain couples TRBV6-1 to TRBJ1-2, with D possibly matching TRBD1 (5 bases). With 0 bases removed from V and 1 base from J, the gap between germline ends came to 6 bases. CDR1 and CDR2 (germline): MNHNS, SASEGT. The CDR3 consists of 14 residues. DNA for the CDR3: TGTGCCAGCAGTGAAGCCGGGGGTAACTATGGCTACACCTTC. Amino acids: CASSEAGGNYGYTF.